This T cell receptor beta chain derives from a study of long-term antiretroviral therapy in people with HIV. The CDR3 has 14 residues. V gave up 4 bases and J gave up 5 bases, with 16 bases separating them. Germline assignment: CDR1 SGDLS and CDR2 YYNGEE. Participants who had HIV were, without exception, treated in the United States. Cryopreserved PBMC, at roughly 0.85-11 million per sample, were present before DNA extraction. The assay, immunoSEQ v3.0, was run at survey level. Generated by immunoSEQ multiplex PCR, the TCRdb table keeps only in-frame clones and is missing some. This table has around 30,000 clones, about 85% appearing once.

The V and J genes are TRBV9 and TRBJ2-7; D tentatively fits TRBD1 or TRBD2 (5 bases each). This TCR was sampled from a man aged 40-50 years with HIV. This material consisted of unsorted PBMCs, taken 3 years after starting antiretroviral therapy. For the CDR3, the DNA is TGTGCCAGCAGCCAAAACTGGGGGTCCCACGAGCAGTACTTC. Residues: CASSQNWGSHEQYF.